This TCR beta chain is from a study of brain T cells in children with intractable seizures. The data were produced by immunoSEQ multiplex PCR, yet TCRdb's version contains in-frame clones alone and is incomplete. The data hold over 20,000 clones, with around 94% observed a single time. The CDR3 loop spans 16 amino acids. Germline loops: CDR1 LNHDA, CDR2 SQIVND (reference sequence). The ends lost 5 bases at V and 8 bases at J; junction bases unmatched: 14. Surgery cases with the highest brain T cell transcript signatures were chosen for sequencing. The J gene is TRBJ2-1, the V gene TRBV19; TRBD1 agrees at 8 bases. This clonotype was sampled from a boy between 10 and 17 years old with focal cortical dysplasia and intractable seizures. Sequences were derived from peripheral blood, sampled at surgery. The CDR3 here is CASSRGWQGALDEQFF. CDR3 coding DNA: TGTGCCAGTAGTCGAGGGTGGCAGGGGGCTTTGGATGAGCAGTTCTTC.